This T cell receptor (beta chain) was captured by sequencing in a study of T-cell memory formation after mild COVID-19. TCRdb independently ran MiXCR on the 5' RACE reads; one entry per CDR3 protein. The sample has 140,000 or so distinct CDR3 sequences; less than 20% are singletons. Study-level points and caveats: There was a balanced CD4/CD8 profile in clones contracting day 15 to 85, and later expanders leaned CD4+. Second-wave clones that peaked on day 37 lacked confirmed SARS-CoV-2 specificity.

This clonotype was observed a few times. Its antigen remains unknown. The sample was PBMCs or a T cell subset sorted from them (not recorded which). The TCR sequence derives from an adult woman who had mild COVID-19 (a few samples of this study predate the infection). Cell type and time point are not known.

CDR3 nucleotide sequence: TGTGCCAGCAGTTTGCCCAATGAGCAGTTCTTC. As protein: CASSLPNEQFF. The genes are TRBV12-3 or TRBV12-4 and TRBJ2-1; D remains ambiguous. The CDR3 is made up of 11 amino acids. V was trimmed by 3 bases and J by 6 bases, leaving 3 bases between them.